This T cell receptor (beta chain) stems from a study of OX40 agonist ivuxolimab in advanced cancers. TCRdb's copy holds only in-frame clones and misses some; the assay was immunoSEQ multiplex PCR. Among about 44,000 clones listed, about four fifths were seen once. After removal of 2 bases from V and 5 bases from J, the junction contained 9 bases not matched to a gene. Germline lookup yields CDR1 SGDLS and CDR2 YYNGEE. The CDR3 has 15 residues. Source: CD4+ or CD8+ T cells sorted from blood, taken in a trial of the OX40 agonist ivuxolimab. This chain joins TRBV9 and TRBJ2-7; 8 bases map to TRBD2. The receptor was derived from an adult with an advanced solid tumor such as melanoma, head and neck, liver or kidney cancer. The CDR3 sequence is CASSVRPGGVHEQYF. CDR3 bases: TGTGCCAGCAGCGTCAGGCCGGGAGGGGTTCACGAGCAGTACTTC.